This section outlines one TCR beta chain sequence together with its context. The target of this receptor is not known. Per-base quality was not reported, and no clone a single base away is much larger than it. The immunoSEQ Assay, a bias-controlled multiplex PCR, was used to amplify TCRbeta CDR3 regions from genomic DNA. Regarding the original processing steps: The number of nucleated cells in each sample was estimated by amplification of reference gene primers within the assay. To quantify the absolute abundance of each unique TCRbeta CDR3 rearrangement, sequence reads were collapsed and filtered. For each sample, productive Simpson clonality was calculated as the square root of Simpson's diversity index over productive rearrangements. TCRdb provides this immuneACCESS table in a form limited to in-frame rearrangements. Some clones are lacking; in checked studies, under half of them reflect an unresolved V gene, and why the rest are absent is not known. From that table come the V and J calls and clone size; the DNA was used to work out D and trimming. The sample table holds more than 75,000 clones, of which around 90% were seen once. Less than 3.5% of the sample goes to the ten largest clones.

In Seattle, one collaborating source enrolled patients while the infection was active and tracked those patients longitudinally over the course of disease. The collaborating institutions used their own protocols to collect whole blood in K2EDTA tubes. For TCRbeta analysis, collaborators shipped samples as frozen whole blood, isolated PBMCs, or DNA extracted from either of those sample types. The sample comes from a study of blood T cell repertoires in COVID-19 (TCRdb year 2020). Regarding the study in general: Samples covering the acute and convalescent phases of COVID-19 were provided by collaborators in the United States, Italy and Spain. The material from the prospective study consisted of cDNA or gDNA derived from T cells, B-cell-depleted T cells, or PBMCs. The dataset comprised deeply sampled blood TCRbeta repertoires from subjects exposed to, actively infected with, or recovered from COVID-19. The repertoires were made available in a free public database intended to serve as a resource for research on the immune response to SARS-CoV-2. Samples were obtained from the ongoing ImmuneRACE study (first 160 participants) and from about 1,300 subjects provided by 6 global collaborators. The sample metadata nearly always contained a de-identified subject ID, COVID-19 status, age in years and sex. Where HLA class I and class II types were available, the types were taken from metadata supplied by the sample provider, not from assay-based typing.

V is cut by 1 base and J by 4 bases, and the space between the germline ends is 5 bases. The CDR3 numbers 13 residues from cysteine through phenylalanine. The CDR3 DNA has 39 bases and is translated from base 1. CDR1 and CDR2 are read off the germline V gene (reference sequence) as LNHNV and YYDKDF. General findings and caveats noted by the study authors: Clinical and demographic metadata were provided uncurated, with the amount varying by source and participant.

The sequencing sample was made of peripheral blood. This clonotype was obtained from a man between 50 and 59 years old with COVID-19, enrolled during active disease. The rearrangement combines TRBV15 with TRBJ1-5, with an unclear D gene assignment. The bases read TGTGCCACCAGCAGAGGAGCTAATCAGCCCCAGCATTTT. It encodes CATSRGANQPQHF.